This T cell receptor (beta chain) was sequenced during a study of CD8 T cells in ankylosing spondylitis (dated 2017 in TCRdb). As for the study more broadly: The study set out to find disease-linked TCR variants by profiling T cell receptor beta repertoires in ankylosing spondylitis patients and healthy donors. The full study cohort comprised roughly 24 ankylosing spondylitis patients and approximately 100 healthy donors. Samples of peripheral blood were taken, and for ankylosing spondylitis patients, synovial fluid was collected as well. Broad study findings and their caveats: Some of the motif variants had been reported before in the synovial fluid and blood of reactive arthritis patients, a finding that suggests common disease-initiation mechanisms. A CD8+ phenotype was shown by the disease-linked clones, which were found at relatively low frequencies in peripheral blood. The disease-linked clones were reported as significantly enriched in matched synovial fluid samples from ankylosing spondylitis patients. Blood from ankylosing spondylitis patients appeared to be characterized by a TCR beta motif composed of eight highly homologous amino acid variants.

This clonotype was seen repeatedly, ten times or more. The target of this receptor is not known. No much larger clone exists at a distance of one base, and base qualities are not known. The sample was run on an Illumina HiSeq 2500. Quantitative 5'-RACE with molecular barcodes was the method used to prepare the TCR beta libraries. For the original study's pipeline: Disease-linked TCR variants were identified with a new computational method built on a probabilistic model of VDJ rearrangement. TCRdb reprocessing: public reads trimmed at Q25 with fastp, clones called with MiXCR, in-frame beta chains kept. Each record represents a unique CDR3 protein, reported with the most common genes and DNA among its rows. None of the V and J calls come from the authors' own analysis; TCRdb made them. Recorded for this sample are some 87,000 distinct CDR3 sequences; just under 9% of them occurred a single time. The ten largest clones represent just over 5% of the sample.

V is shortened by 4 bases, J by 3 bases, and the region joining them spans 12 bases. The CDR3 sequence holds 13 residues, the cysteine and phenylalanine included. Only the CDR3 portion is preserved as DNA: 39 bases, with reading frame beginning at the first base. CDR1 SQVTM and CDR2 ANQGSEA were looked up in the germline V gene. Specimen: blood, either unsorted or a sorted T cell fraction (not recorded which). The sequence is built from TRBV29-1 and TRBJ1-1; the D gene cannot be named for sure. The sequence was obtained from a male donor with ankylosing spondylitis or in good health (not recorded which). CDR3 protein: CSVASAGDTEAFF. The DNA reads TGCAGCGTTGCATCGGCAGGTGACACTGAAGCTTTCTTT.